The rows below give T cell receptor beta chains drawn from one sample of a study of response to subunit inactivated influenza vaccine. MiXCR, applied by TCRdb to the RT-PCR reads, yields one record per CDR3 protein. The repertoire holds hundreds of thousands of distinct CDR3 sequences, with about a tenth as singletons. Sequences were derived from PBMCs from blood, sampled about 40 days after vaccination. These receptor sequences come from a man aged 50 to 59 who received an inactivated influenza vaccine. The CDR3 runs from the conserved cysteine through the conserved F or W. D genes are given only for firm matches. Size is omitted from some rows. Given values are once, few, many or a class for expanded clones.

cdr3_aa: CASSPRGRGNTEAFF
cdr3_nt: TGTGCCAGCAGTCCCAGAGGGCGGGGCAACACTGAAGCTTTCTTT
clone_size: few
j_call: TRBJ1-1
d_call: NA
v_call: TRBV12-3/TRBV12-4

cdr3_aa: CASSYLGAISNQPQHF
cdr3_nt: TGTGCCAGCAGTTACCTGGGGGCAATTAGCAATCAGCCCCAGCATTTT
clone_size: few
j_call: TRBJ1-5
d_call: NA
v_call: TRBV6-5

cdr3_aa: CASSYGPSNLYEQYF
cdr3_nt: TGTGCCAGCAGTTATGGTCCCAGCAATCTTTACGAGCAGTACTTC
clone_size: few
j_call: TRBJ2-7
d_call: NA
v_call: TRBV6-2/TRBV6-3

cdr3_aa: CASSQRLADTDTQYF
cdr3_nt: TGCGCCAGCAGCCAGCGGCTAGCGGACACAGATACGCAGTATTTT
clone_size: few
j_call: TRBJ2-3
d_call: TRBD2
v_call: TRBV4-3

cdr3_aa: CASSFRNTQYF
cdr3_nt: TGTGCCAGCAGCTTTCGGAATACGCAGTATTTT
clone_size: few
j_call: TRBJ2-3
d_call: NA
v_call: TRBV14

cdr3_aa: CASSGYGTLTDTQYF
cdr3_nt: TGTGCCAGCAGCGGATACGGGACGCTCACAGATACGCAGTATTTT
clone_size: few
j_call: TRBJ2-3
d_call: NA
v_call: TRBV7-2

cdr3_aa: CASSRDRFEQYF
cdr3_nt: TGCGCCAGCAGCAGGGACAGGTTCGAGCAGTACTTC
clone_size: many
j_call: TRBJ2-7
d_call: TRBD1
v_call: TRBV5-1

cdr3_aa: CASSQPGRRANVLTF
cdr3_nt: TGCGCCAGCAGCCAGCCCGGACGTAGGGCCAACGTCCTGACTTTC
clone_size: NA
j_call: TRBJ2-6
d_call: NA
v_call: TRBV4-1

cdr3_aa: CASSVDASGTYEQYF
cdr3_nt: TGTGCCAGCAGCGTAGACGCTAGCGGAACCTACGAGCAGTACTTC
clone_size: few
j_call: TRBJ2-7
d_call: TRBD2
v_call: TRBV9

cdr3_aa: CSARDGTGYIQYF
cdr3_nt: TGCAGTGCTAGAGATGGAACAGGGTACATTCAGTACTTC
clone_size: few
j_call: TRBJ2-4
d_call: NA
v_call: TRBV20-1

cdr3_aa: CSARGTDSYEQYF
cdr3_nt: TGCAGTGCTAGGGGGACCGATTCCTACGAGCAGTACTTC
clone_size: many
j_call: TRBJ2-7
d_call: NA
v_call: TRBV20-1

cdr3_aa: CASSPDSLGETQYF
cdr3_nt: TGTGCCAGCAGCCCCGACAGTCTAGGAGAGACCCAGTACTTC
clone_size: NA
j_call: TRBJ2-5
d_call: NA
v_call: TRBV7-2

cdr3_aa: CASSTMRGSLYF
cdr3_nt: TGTGCCAGCAGTACCATGAGGGGAAGCTTGTACTTC
clone_size: few
j_call: TRBJ2-7
d_call: NA
v_call: TRBV6-2/TRBV6-3

cdr3_aa: CASSLRTGGDTQYF
cdr3_nt: TGTGCCAGCAGCTTGCGGACAGGGGGAGATACGCAGTATTTT
clone_size: NA
j_call: TRBJ2-3
d_call: TRBD1
v_call: TRBV5-6

cdr3_aa: CSARGGQGNTGELFF
cdr3_nt: TGCAGTGCTAGAGGGGGACAGGGGAACACCGGGGAGCTGTTTTTT
clone_size: many
j_call: TRBJ2-2
d_call: TRBD1
v_call: TRBV20-1

cdr3_aa: CASSVGTGGPYEQYF
cdr3_nt: TGTGCCAGCAGCGTAGGGACAGGGGGCCCATACGAGCAGTACTTC
clone_size: NA
j_call: TRBJ2-7
d_call: TRBD1
v_call: TRBV7-2

cdr3_aa: CSAVGVAGARDTQYF
cdr3_nt: TGCAGTGCTGTGGGGGTAGCGGGAGCTAGAGATACGCAGTATTTT
clone_size: many
j_call: TRBJ2-3
d_call: TRBD2
v_call: TRBV20-1

cdr3_aa: CASSPTGTVDYNEQFF
cdr3_nt: TGTGCCAGCAGCCCAACCGGGACAGTTGATTACAATGAGCAGTTCTTC
clone_size: NA
j_call: TRBJ2-1
d_call: TRBD1
v_call: TRBV7-9

cdr3_aa: CATSDVFSGGETQYF
cdr3_nt: TGTGCCACCAGTGATGTCTTTTCGGGAGGCGAGACCCAGTACTTC
clone_size: many
j_call: TRBJ2-5
d_call: TRBD2
v_call: TRBV24-1

cdr3_aa: CASSFAPSTDTQYF
cdr3_nt: TGCGCCAGCAGCTTTGCCCCATCCACAGATACGCAGTATTTT
clone_size: few
j_call: TRBJ2-3
d_call: NA
v_call: TRBV5-1

cdr3_aa: CATGETGKNTGELFF
cdr3_nt: TGTGCCACCGGAGAGACAGGGAAGAACACCGGGGAGCTGTTTTTT
clone_size: few
j_call: TRBJ2-2
d_call: TRBD1
v_call: TRBV24-1

cdr3_aa: CASSSGRGLHTDTQYF
cdr3_nt: TGTGCCAGCAGCTCCGGCAGGGGGCTACACACAGATACGCAGTATTTT
clone_size: few
j_call: TRBJ2-3
d_call: TRBD1
v_call: TRBV7-9

cdr3_aa: CSARGASGSGDTQYF
cdr3_nt: TGCAGTGCTAGAGGGGCTAGCGGGAGTGGAGATACGCAGTATTTT
clone_size: NA
j_call: TRBJ2-3
d_call: TRBD2
v_call: TRBV20-1

cdr3_aa: CATSRGGGREQYF
cdr3_nt: TGTGCCACCAGCAGAGGGGGGGGCCGCGAGCAGTACTTC
clone_size: NA
j_call: TRBJ2-7
d_call: NA
v_call: TRBV15

cdr3_aa: CASSLAGSGTDTQYF
cdr3_nt: TGTGCCAGCAGCTTAGCGGGGTCGGGCACAGATACGCAGTATTTT
clone_size: few
j_call: TRBJ2-3
d_call: NA
v_call: TRBV7-9

cdr3_aa: CASNPTAGSSYEQYF
cdr3_nt: TGCGCCAGCAACCCGACCGCGGGGAGCTCCTACGAGCAGTACTTC
clone_size: NA
j_call: TRBJ2-7
d_call: NA
v_call: TRBV5-1

cdr3_aa: CASNIFSARNTGELFF
cdr3_nt: TGTGCCAGCAACATTTTTTCGGCCCGAAACACCGGGGAGCTGTTTTTT
clone_size: few
j_call: TRBJ2-2
d_call: NA
v_call: TRBV6-1

cdr3_aa: CSVAKGSGSTDTQYF
cdr3_nt: TGCAGCGTTGCTAAGGGATCGGGTAGCACAGATACGCAGTATTTT
clone_size: many
j_call: TRBJ2-3
d_call: NA
v_call: TRBV29-1

cdr3_aa: CASSATADTQYF
cdr3_nt: TGTGCCAGCAGTGCGACAGCAGATACGCAGTATTTT
clone_size: few
j_call: TRBJ2-3
d_call: NA
v_call: TRBV6-2/TRBV6-3

cdr3_aa: CASSQDHGGIDGYTF
cdr3_nt: TGCGCCAGCAGCCAAGATCACGGGGGCATAGATGGCTACACCTTC
clone_size: NA
j_call: TRBJ1-2
d_call: NA
v_call: TRBV4-1

cdr3_aa: CSATGTSYNSPLHF
cdr3_nt: TGCAGTGCTACAGGGACTTCCTATAATTCACCCCTCCACTTT
clone_size: many
j_call: TRBJ1-6
d_call: NA
v_call: TRBV20-1

cdr3_aa: CSVEGTSEAYNEQFF
cdr3_nt: TGCAGCGTTGAGGGGACTAGCGAAGCCTACAATGAGCAGTTCTTC
clone_size: many
j_call: TRBJ2-1
d_call: TRBD2
v_call: TRBV29-1

cdr3_aa: CSATPGDTQYF
cdr3_nt: TGCAGTGCAACGCCGGGGGATACGCAGTATTTT
clone_size: many
j_call: TRBJ2-3
d_call: NA
v_call: TRBV20-1

cdr3_aa: CASSLSDGTGVYEQYF
cdr3_nt: TGTGCCAGCAGTTTATCGGATGGGACAGGGGTTTACGAGCAGTACTTC
clone_size: NA
j_call: TRBJ2-7
d_call: TRBD1
v_call: TRBV27

cdr3_aa: CASSSEVTQYF
cdr3_nt: TGTGCCAGCAGTTCCGAGGTGACCCAGTACTTC
clone_size: NA
j_call: TRBJ2-5
d_call: NA
v_call: TRBV6-2/TRBV6-3

cdr3_aa: CASSPAGLRETQYF
cdr3_nt: TGCGCCAGCAGCCCTGCGGGGCTTCGAGAGACCCAGTACTTC
clone_size: NA
j_call: TRBJ2-5
d_call: NA
v_call: TRBV5-1

cdr3_aa: CATSTGTSGTDTQYF
cdr3_nt: TGTGCCACCAGCACCGGGACTAGCGGCACAGATACGCAGTATTTT
clone_size: few
j_call: TRBJ2-3
d_call: TRBD2
v_call: TRBV15

cdr3_aa: CASSFGYGTQYF
cdr3_nt: TGTGCCAGCAGCTTCGGCTACGGGACCCAGTACTTC
clone_size: NA
j_call: TRBJ2-5
d_call: NA
v_call: TRBV7-2

cdr3_aa: CASTRAGMGNTEAFF
cdr3_nt: TGTGCCAGCACCCGCGCAGGGATGGGGAACACTGAAGCTTTCTTT
clone_size: few
j_call: TRBJ1-1
d_call: NA
v_call: TRBV28

cdr3_aa: CAITGGQGHEQYF
cdr3_nt: TGTGCCATCACCGGCGGACAGGGTCACGAGCAGTACTTC
clone_size: few
j_call: TRBJ2-7
d_call: TRBD1
v_call: TRBV10-3

cdr3_aa: CASSPGPGSSPLHF
cdr3_nt: TGTGCCAGCAGCCCGGGCCCGGGGAGTTCACCCCTCCACTTT
clone_size: NA
j_call: TRBJ1-6
d_call: NA
v_call: TRBV14

cdr3_aa: CASSHSTGFWIETQYF
cdr3_nt: TGTGCCAGCAGCCACTCGACAGGGTTTTGGATAGAGACCCAGTACTTC
clone_size: few
j_call: TRBJ2-5
d_call: TRBD1
v_call: TRBV11-2

cdr3_aa: CASRRGQSYGYTF
cdr3_nt: TGTGCCAGCAGACGGGGACAGTCCTATGGCTACACCTTC
clone_size: NA
j_call: TRBJ1-2
d_call: TRBD1
v_call: TRBV6-1

cdr3_aa: CASSLSPGWGEKLFF
cdr3_nt: TGTGCCAGCAGCTTAAGTCCGGGCTGGGGTGAAAAACTGTTTTTT
clone_size: few
j_call: TRBJ1-4
d_call: NA
v_call: TRBV7-3

cdr3_aa: CATGGSDTEAFF
cdr3_nt: TGTGCCACCGGAGGATCGGACACTGAAGCTTTCTTT
clone_size: NA
j_call: TRBJ1-1
d_call: NA
v_call: TRBV24-1

cdr3_aa: CASRRRPGLAGETQYF
cdr3_nt: TGTGCCAGCAGACGTCGACCGGGACTAGCGGGAGAGACCCAGTACTTC
clone_size: NA
j_call: TRBJ2-5
d_call: TRBD2
v_call: TRBV12-3/TRBV12-4

cdr3_aa: CASSLYSEQFF
cdr3_nt: TGTGCCAGCAGCTTGTATAGTGAGCAGTTCTTC
clone_size: NA
j_call: TRBJ2-1
d_call: NA
v_call: TRBV5-5

cdr3_aa: CSAVGLAGGEQFF
cdr3_nt: TGCAGTGCTGTGGGACTAGCGGGGGGTGAGCAGTTCTTC
clone_size: few
j_call: TRBJ2-1
d_call: TRBD2
v_call: TRBV20-1

cdr3_aa: CASNGQVVETQYF
cdr3_nt: TGTGCCAGCAACGGACAGGTCGTGGAGACCCAGTACTTC
clone_size: NA
j_call: TRBJ2-5
d_call: TRBD1
v_call: TRBV5-5

cdr3_aa: CASREAGTGGAGLHF
cdr3_nt: TGTGCCAGCAGGGAAGCCGGGACAGGGGGCGCAGGCCTCCACTTT
clone_size: NA
j_call: TRBJ1-6
d_call: TRBD1
v_call: TRBV12-3/TRBV12-4